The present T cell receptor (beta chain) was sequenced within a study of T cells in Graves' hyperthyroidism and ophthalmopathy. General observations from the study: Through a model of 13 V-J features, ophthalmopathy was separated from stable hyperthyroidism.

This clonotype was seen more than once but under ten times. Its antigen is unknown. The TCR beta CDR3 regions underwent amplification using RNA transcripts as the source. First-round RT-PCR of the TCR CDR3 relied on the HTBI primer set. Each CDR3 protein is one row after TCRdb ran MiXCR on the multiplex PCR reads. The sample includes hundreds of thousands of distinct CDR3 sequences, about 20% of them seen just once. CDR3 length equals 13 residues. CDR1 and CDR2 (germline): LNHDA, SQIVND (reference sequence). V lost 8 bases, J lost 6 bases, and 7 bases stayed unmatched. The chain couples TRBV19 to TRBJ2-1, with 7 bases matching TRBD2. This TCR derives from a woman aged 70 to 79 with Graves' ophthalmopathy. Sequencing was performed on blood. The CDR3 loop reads CASWDYVGNEQFF. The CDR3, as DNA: TGTGCCAGTTGGGACTACGTGGGCAATGAGCAGTTCTTC.